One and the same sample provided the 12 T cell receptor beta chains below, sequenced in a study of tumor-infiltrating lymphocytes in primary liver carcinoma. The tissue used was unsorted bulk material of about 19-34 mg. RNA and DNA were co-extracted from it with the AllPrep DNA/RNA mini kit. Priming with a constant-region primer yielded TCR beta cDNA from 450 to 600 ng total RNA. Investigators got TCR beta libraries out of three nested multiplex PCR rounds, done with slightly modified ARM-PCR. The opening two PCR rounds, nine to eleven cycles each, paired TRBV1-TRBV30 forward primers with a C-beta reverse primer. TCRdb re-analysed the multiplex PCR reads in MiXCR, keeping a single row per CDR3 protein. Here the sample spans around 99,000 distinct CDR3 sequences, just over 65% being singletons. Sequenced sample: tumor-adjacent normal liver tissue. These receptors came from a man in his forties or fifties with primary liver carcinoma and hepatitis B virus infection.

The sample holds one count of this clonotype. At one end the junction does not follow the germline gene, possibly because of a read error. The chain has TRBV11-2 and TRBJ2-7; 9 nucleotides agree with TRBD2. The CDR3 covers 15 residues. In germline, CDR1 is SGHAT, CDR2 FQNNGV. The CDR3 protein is CASGLAGGGVYEQYF. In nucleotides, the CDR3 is TGTGCCAGCGGCTTAGCGGGCGGGGGGGTCTACGAGCAGTACTTC.

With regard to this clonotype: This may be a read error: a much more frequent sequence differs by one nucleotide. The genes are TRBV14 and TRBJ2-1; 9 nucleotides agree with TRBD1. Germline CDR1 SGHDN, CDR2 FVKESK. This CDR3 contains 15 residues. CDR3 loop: CASSFTGGSYDEQFF. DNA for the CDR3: TGTGCCAGCAGCTTTACAGGGGGCTCCTACGATGAGCAGTTCTTC.

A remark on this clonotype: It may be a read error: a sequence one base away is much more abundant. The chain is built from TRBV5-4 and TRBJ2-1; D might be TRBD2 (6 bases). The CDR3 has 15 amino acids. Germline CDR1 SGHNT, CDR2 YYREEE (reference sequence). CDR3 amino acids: CTSSLAGGDYNEQFF. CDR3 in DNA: TGTACCAGCAGCTTGGCCGGGGGAGATTACAATGAGCAGTTCTTC.

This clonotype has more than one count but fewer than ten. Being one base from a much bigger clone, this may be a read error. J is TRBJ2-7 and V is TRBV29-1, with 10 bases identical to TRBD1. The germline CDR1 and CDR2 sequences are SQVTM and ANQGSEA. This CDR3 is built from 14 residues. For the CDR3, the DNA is TGCAACGTTGCGACAGGGGGCCACCTAAGGGAGCAGTACTTC. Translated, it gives CNVATGGHLREQYF.

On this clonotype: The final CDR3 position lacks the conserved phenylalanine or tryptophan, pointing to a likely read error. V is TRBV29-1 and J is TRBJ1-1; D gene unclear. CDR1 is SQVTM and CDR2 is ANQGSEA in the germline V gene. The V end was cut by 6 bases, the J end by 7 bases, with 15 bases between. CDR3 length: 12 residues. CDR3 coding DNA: TGCAGCGTGCAAACGGGTTTATTTGAAGCTTTCTCT. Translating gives CSVQTGLFEAFS.

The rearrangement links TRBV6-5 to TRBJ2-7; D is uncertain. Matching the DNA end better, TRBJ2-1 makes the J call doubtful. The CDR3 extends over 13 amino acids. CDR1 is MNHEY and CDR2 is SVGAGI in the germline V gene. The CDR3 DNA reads TGTGCCAGCAGTTACTCGAAGGGCCATGAGCAGTTCTTC. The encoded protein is CASSYSKGHEQFF.

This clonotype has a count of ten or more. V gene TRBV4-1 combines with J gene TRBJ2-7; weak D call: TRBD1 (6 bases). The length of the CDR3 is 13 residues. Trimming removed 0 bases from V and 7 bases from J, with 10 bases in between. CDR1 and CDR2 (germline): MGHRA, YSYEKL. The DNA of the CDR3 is TGCGCCAGCAGCCAAGACAGGGGACGGGAGCAGTACTTC. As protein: CASSQDRGREQYF.

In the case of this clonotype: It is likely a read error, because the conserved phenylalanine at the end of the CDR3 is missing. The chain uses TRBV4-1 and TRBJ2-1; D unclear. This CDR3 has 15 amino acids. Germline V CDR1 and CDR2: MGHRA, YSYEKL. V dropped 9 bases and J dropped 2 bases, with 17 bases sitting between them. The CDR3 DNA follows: TGCGCCAGTAGCTCCCCGCGCGATCCCTACAATGAGCAGTTCATC. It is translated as CASSSPRDPYNEQFI.

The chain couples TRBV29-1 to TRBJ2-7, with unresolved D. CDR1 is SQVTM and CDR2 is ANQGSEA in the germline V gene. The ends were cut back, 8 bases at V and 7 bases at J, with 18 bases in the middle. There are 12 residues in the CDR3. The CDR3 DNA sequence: TGCAGCTCCTGGCTGAATTCGAGAGAGCAGTACTTC. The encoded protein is CSSWLNSREQYF.

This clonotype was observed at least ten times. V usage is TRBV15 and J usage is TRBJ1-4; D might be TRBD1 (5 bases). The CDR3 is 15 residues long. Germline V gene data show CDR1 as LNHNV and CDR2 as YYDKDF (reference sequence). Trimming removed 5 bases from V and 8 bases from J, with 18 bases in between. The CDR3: CATSPMGEGREKLFF. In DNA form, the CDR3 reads TGTGCCACCAGCCCGATGGGGGAAGGAAGGGAAAAACTGTTTTTT.

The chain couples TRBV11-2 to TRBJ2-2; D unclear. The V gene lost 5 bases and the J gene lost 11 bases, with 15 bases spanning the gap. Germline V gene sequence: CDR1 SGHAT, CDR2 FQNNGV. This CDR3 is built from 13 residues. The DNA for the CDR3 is TGTGCCAGCAGCCCGGGCCCCATAGGAGAGCTGTTTTTT. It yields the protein CASSPGPIGELFF.

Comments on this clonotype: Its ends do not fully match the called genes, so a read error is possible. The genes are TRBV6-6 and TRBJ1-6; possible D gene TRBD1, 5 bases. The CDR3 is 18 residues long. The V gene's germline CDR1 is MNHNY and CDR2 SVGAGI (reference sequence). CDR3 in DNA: TGTGCCGGCAGTTACTTTCTCAGGGCCCCGAAGTGGAATTCACCCCTCCACTTT. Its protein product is CAGSYFLRAPKWNSPLHF.